The 24 T cell receptor beta chains in this list originate from one sample, sequenced in a study of control samples from healthy donors and cancer patients. Some clones are missing from TCRdb's copy, which holds only in-frame ones; the method was immunoSEQ multiplex PCR. The table lists 96,000 or so clones, 85% to 95% of them singletons. The sequencing sample was made of blood. The receptors here all came from a man between 18 and 35 years old in good health.

The CDR3 loop is CASSRTGAFGYTF. CDR3 nucleotides: TGTGCCAGCAGTCGGACAGGGGCTTTCGGCTACACCTTC. This chain links TRBV14 with TRBJ1-2, with TRBD1 identical over 9 bases. The germline CDR1 and CDR2 sequences are SGHDN and FVKESK. With 6 bases clipped from V and 8 bases from J, the junction kept 7 bases outside the gene matches. This CDR3 has 13 amino acids.

With respect to this clone: The germline gene is not matched at one end of the junction; a read error may be the cause. V usage is TRBV7-7 and J usage is TRBJ2-1; 11 positions match TRBD2. Germline-derived CDR1 and CDR2 are SSHAT and FNYEAQ (reference sequence). There are 17 residues in the CDR3. The CDR3 bases are TGTGCTAGCAGCTTAGGTCGGTTAGCGGGGGGGCAGAATGAGCAGTTCTTC. Translating it yields CASSLGRLAGGQNEQFF.

V usage is TRBV15 and J usage is TRBJ2-5; D may be TRBD1 (5 bases). The CDR3 is made up of 15 amino acids. Germline V lookup: CDR1 LNHNV, CDR2 YYDKDF (reference sequence). V was clipped by 0 bases and J by 1 base, with 9 bases between them. In DNA form, the CDR3 reads TGTGCCACCAGCAGAGATCAGGGCACCCAAGAGACCCAGTACTTC. It yields the protein CATSRDQGTQETQYF. Drawing the rest from reference TRBV15 and TRBJ2-5, the complete variable domain is DAMVIQNPRYQVTQFGKPVTLSCSQTLNHNVMYWYQQKSSQAPKLLFHYYDKDFNNEADTPDNFQSRRPNTSFCFLDIRSPGLGDTAMYLCATSRDQGTQETQYFGPGTRLLVL.

V gene TRBV6-1 combines with J gene TRBJ2-7; D might be TRBD2 (7 bases). This CDR3 is 15 amino acids long. The germline V gene encodes CDR1 MNHNS and CDR2 SASEGT. V was shortened by 3 bases and J by 7 bases, with 19 bases between the two germline ends. CDR3 amino acids: CASSDLAGASREQYF. Written as DNA, the CDR3 is TGTGCCAGCAGTGATTTGGCGGGGGCTTCGCGTGAGCAGTACTTC.

The chain joins TRBV6-5 to TRBJ2-7; D unresolved. Germline lookup yields CDR1 MNHEY and CDR2 SVGAGI. CDR3 length: 15 amino acids. Trimming took 0 bases from V and 4 from J, leaving 13 bases between them. Here the CDR3 DNA reads TGTGCCAGCAGTTACTCGAGAAAGGGCCATTACGAGCAGTACTTC. Residues: CASSYSRKGHYEQYF.

The chain links TRBV7-9 to TRBJ2-1, with 9 bases fitting TRBD2. CDR1 and CDR2 from the germline V gene are SEHNR and FQNEAQ (reference sequence). Trimming at V came to 5 bases and at J to 3 bases, leaving 8 bases not matched to a gene. This CDR3 comprises 16 residues. The CDR3 region is CASSPQTSGLYNEQFF. The CDR3 bases are TGTGCCAGCAGCCCGCAGACTAGCGGTCTCTACAATGAGCAGTTCTTC.

The gene calls are TRBV11-1 and TRBJ1-2; maybe TRBD1 (5 bases). Germline V gene data show CDR1 as SGHAT and CDR2 as FQDESV (reference sequence). V shed 5 bases and J shed 5 bases, with 15 bases lying between them. The CDR3 covers 14 residues. The CDR3 here is CASSLKEGPYGYTF. CDR3 nucleotide sequence: TGTGCCAGCAGCCTAAAGGAGGGGCCGTATGGCTACACCTTC.

The chain carries TRBV5-5 and TRBJ2-7; no definite D call. The CDR3 consists of 15 residues. Germline CDR1 and CDR2: SGHKS and YYEKEE (reference sequence). V shed 0 bases and J shed 4 bases, with 14 bases lying between them. The CDR3 here is CASSLAGRYPYEQYF. The DNA for the CDR3 is TGTGCCAGCAGCTTGGCCGGCAGGTACCCTTACGAGCAGTACTTC.

The chain links TRBV5-4 to TRBJ2-1; D perhaps matches TRBD1 (5 bases). Germline V CDR1 and CDR2: SGHNT, YYREEE (reference sequence). This CDR3 is built from 15 residues. The V and J ends lost 4 bases and 4 bases respectively, with 15 bases between them. The DNA for the CDR3 is TGTGCCAGCAGCGACAGACAGACCGTATACAATGAGCAGTTCTTC. As protein: CASSDRQTVYNEQFF.

V usage is TRBV7-9 and J usage is TRBJ1-2, with a weak D call TRBD1 (5 bases). The CDR3 sequence is 15 residues long. Trimming took off 5 bases at V and 4 bases at J, with 17 bases between the two ends. CDR1 and CDR2 from the germline V gene are SEHNR and FQNEAQ (reference sequence). The CDR3 protein is CASSQLMEGSYGYTF. Written as DNA, the CDR3 is TGTGCCAGCAGCCAACTGATGGAGGGGAGCTATGGCTACACCTTC.

This clone showed up just once. The CDR3, as DNA: TGTGCCACCAGCAGAGCGGGAGGGCCGCCAGAGACCCAGTACTTC. It specifies CATSRAGGPPETQYF. The chain is built from TRBV15 and TRBJ2-5, with TRBD2 matching over 8 bases. This CDR3 has 15 residues. In germline, CDR1 is LNHNV, CDR2 YYDKDF (reference sequence). With 1 base clipped from V and 4 bases from J, the junction kept 5 bases outside the gene matches. The whole variable domain, filled in from reference TRBV15 and TRBJ2-5, reads DAMVIQNPRYQVTQFGKPVTLSCSQTLNHNVMYWYQQKSSQAPKLLFHYYDKDFNNEADTPDNFQSRRPNTSFCFLDIRSPGLGDTAMYLCATSRAGGPPETQYFGPGTRLLVL.

The chain employs TRBV5-4 and TRBJ1-1, with D uncertain. Germline V lookup: CDR1 SGHNT, CDR2 YYREEE (reference sequence). Trimming stripped 4 bases from V and 5 bases from J, with 9 bases between. The CDR3 runs 12 residues. CDR3 DNA: TGTGCCAGCAGCGTAGTGGGGACTGAAGCTTTCTTT. The encoded protein is CASSVVGTEAFF.

V is TRBV12-3 or TRBV12-4 and J is TRBJ1-4; D is unresolved. This CDR3 is 13 amino acids long. The V end was cut by 6 bases, the J end by 8 bases, with 13 bases between. As DNA, the CDR3 is TGTGCCAGCAGCCTCCGGGCCACCGAAAAACTGTTTTTT. It codes for CASSLRATEKLFF.

The J gene is TRBJ2-1, the V gene TRBV7-5; the tabulated D call, TRBD1, remains unverified against the DNA. TRBV7-5 is a pseudogene. CDR3 length equals 14 residues. The CDR3 loop is CARTPGTANNEQFF. CDR3 nucleotide sequence: TGTGCCAGAACCCCCGGGACAGCCAACAATGAGCAGTTCTTC.

This chain joins TRBV2 and TRBJ2-5, with a possible D match to TRBD1 (6 bases). Trimming took off 6 bases at V and 5 bases at J, with 16 bases between the two ends. The length of the CDR3 is 14 residues. CDR1 and CDR2 from the germline V gene are SNHLY and FYNNEI. The CDR3 bases are TGTGCCAGCAGCATACAGGGCCCAAGGGAGACCCAGTACTTC. Amino acids: CASSIQGPRETQYF. The whole variable domain, remainder taken from reference TRBV2 and TRBJ2-5, is EPEVTQTPSHQVTQMGQEVILRCVPISNHLYFYWYRQILGQKVEFLVSFYNNEISEKSEIFDDQFSVERPDGSNFTLKIRSTKLEDSAMYFCASSIQGPRETQYFGPGTRLLVL.

The chain carries TRBV4-1 and TRBJ2-2; 9 nucleotides match TRBD2. The CDR3 has 18 residues. The germline gives CDR1 MGHRA, CDR2 YSYEKL. The V and J ends lost 2 bases and 7 bases, in that order; junction bases with no gene match: 14. The CDR3 reads CASSQWVTVAGVVGELFF. DNA of the CDR3: TGCGCCAGCAGCCAATGGGTAACAGTAGCGGGAGTTGTCGGGGAGCTGTTTTTT.

The chain couples TRBV5-4 to TRBJ1-2; TRBD1 matches 8 bases. The CDR3 is made up of 13 amino acids. Germline V gives CDR1 SGHNT, CDR2 YYREEE (reference sequence). V lost 4 bases, J lost 8 bases, and 7 bases stayed unmatched. DNA for the CDR3: TGTGCCAGCAGCCTGACAGGGGAGCGAGGCTACACCTTC. It translates to CASSLTGERGYTF.

J is TRBJ2-3 and V is TRBV10-1; D gene unclear. CDR3 length equals 16 residues. Germline V gene data show CDR1 as WNHNN and CDR2 as SYGVQD (reference sequence). The V end lost 5 bases, the J end lost 0 bases, and 15 bases lay between the germline ends. CDR3 sequence reads: CASSTIIGPSTDTQYF. The CDR3 nucleotides read TGCGCCAGCAGTACAATCATCGGGCCTAGCACAGATACGCAGTATTTT.

CDR3 nucleotides: TGCGCCAGCAGCTTGACAGGGCAAAACACCATATATTTT. Amino acids: CASSLTGQNTIYF. The chain uses TRBV5-1 and TRBJ1-3; possible D gene TRBD1, 6 bases. This CDR3 region has 13 residues. The germline V gene has CDR1 SGHRS and CDR2 YFSETQ. Between the trimmed V and J ends, which lost 1 base and 6 bases, there was a span of 8 bases.

The chain uses TRBV9 and TRBJ2-1, with D uncertain. The CDR3 loop spans 15 amino acids. Germline V gives CDR1 SGDLS, CDR2 YYNGEE. V was shortened by 0 bases and J by 6 bases, with 13 bases between the two germline ends. The CDR3: CASSVGGHQGNEQFF. CDR3 DNA: TGTGCCAGCAGCGTAGGAGGTCATCAAGGCAATGAGCAGTTCTTC.

The rearrangement links TRBV7-3 to TRBJ2-5; D ambiguous. This CDR3 contains 13 residues. V was pared by 5 bases and J by 5 bases, with 12 bases between. Germline V gene data show CDR1 as SGHTA and CDR2 as FQGTGA. CDR3: CASSVQPAETQYF. The CDR3 nucleotides are TGTGCCAGCAGCGTGCAACCGGCTGAGACCCAGTACTTC.

The V gene is TRBV30, the J gene TRBJ2-7; D call uncertain. This CDR3 spans 11 amino acids. With 4 bases removed from V and 0 bases from J, the gap between germline ends came to 4 bases. CDR1 and CDR2 (germline): GTSNPN, SVGIG (reference sequence). In DNA form, the CDR3 reads TGTGCCTGGACAGCCTCCTACGAGCAGTACTTC. It encodes CAWTASYEQYF.

The rearrangement joins TRBV3-1 (or the pseudogene TRBV3-2) to TRBJ2-4, with TRBD1 identical over 8 bases. The CDR3 spans 16 residues. V lost 4 bases, J lost 7 bases, and 12 bases stayed unmatched. CDR1 and CDR2 (germline): LGHDT, YNNKEL (reference sequence). The CDR3 region has the DNA TGTGCCAGCAGCCTCGCCGGGACAGGCATAATTAACATTCAGTACTTC. Protein sequence: CASSLAGTGIINIQYF.

The V and J genes are TRBV7-8 and TRBJ2-3; 11 bases match TRBD2. V dropped 5 bases and J dropped 8; count of bases not matched to a gene: 9. CDR1 and CDR2 (germline): SGHVS, FQNEAQ. The CDR3 loop spans 15 amino acids. CDR3 bases: TGTGCCAGCAGCCGGGGACTAGCGGAATGGGGTACGCAGTATTTT. Protein product: CASSRGLAEWGTQYF.